This TCR beta chain was recorded in a study of cytomegalovirus exposure and HLA in healthy donors (dated 2017 in TCRdb). Background for the entire study: An earlier analysis of several hundred of the donors reported 250 to 350 Gb of sequence data and roughly 100 million unique TCR beta sequences from about 200 million T cells. To predict cytomegalovirus infection status, the study brought together high-throughput TCR immunosequencing, statistical association of individual TCRs with disease status, and machine learning. A later genetic analysis took genome-wide SNP genotypes for about 55% of the roughly 670 donors and used that subset as a discovery cohort. A separate validation cohort of over a hundred different subjects was used in addition to the roughly 640-subject first cohort. Among the approximately 430 genotyped donors, approximately 81% belonged to the genetic ancestry cluster associated with self-reported Caucasian donors. The later analysis used no new phenotypic data to find candidate immune exposures, relying instead on TCR beta sequences and their occurrence across donors. A later analysis re-examined previously published TCR beta repertoires from over 500 donors and added high-resolution HLA genotyping to investigate patterns of TCR occurrence. Every discovery cohort repertoire had been produced on one sequencing platform. Typing coverage differed by locus: A, B, C, DRB1 and DQB1 were typed in roughly 629-640 donors, DQA1 in about 500, DPA1 in some 600, and DPB1 in 400 to 480. Using immunosequencing, the study profiled T cell repertoires from 550 to 750 subjects and related those repertoires to cytomegalovirus serostatus. Alongside the repertoire data, information on donor age, sex, ethnicity and CMV serostatus was compiled. A handful of DR-DQ haplotypes were treated as single units for association and clustering because of strong linkage in the cohort. HLA typing included class I and class II loci at four-digit resolution. In an earlier analysis of 500 to 650 of the donors, high-throughput TCR beta sequencing was used to judge whether each TCR beta V gene segment behaved as functional or pseudogenic. Among some 400 genotyped donors of the cohort, an average of roughly 240,000 unique TCR beta nucleotide sequences were sequenced per donor, roughly 18% of them non-productive. The study was designed to test whether signatures of past pathogen exposure could be identified by cataloging public T cell receptors. Roughly 300 gigabases of sequencing data and roughly 81 million unique TCR sequences made up an early release that covered roughly 670 HLA-typed donors. On the study overall, not on this receptor specifically: The cohort was sequenced for TCR beta chains only, and without alpha or paired-chain data the features that could be detected were limited. Linkage disequilibrium might explain the correlated functional status among segregating V segments, but an unknown experimental factor could not be excluded. A later genetic analysis associated a missense DCLRE1C variant with V-gene and J-gene trimming of TCR beta chains, and an independent cohort replicated the association. In vitro tests confirmed that a few of the cytomegalovirus-associated TCR beta chains recognize cytomegalovirus antigens. A later analysis associated 15,000 to 20,000 TCR beta sequences with specific HLA alleles at a false discovery rate of 0.05. Several of the top co-occurrence clusters appeared to be linked to parvovirus B19, influenza, CMV and Epstein-Barr virus, according to a later analysis. When HLA alleles, especially DR and DQ, strongly co-occurred, attributing TCR associations to individual alleles was difficult. A later analysis found that most CMV-associated TCR beta chains appeared HLA-restricted, with HLA associations seemingly driven largely by CMV exposure. A further reported finding was that TCR beta sequences accurately predicted the HLA-A and HLA-B alleles for most subjects in the first cohort. A later analysis found that TCR association rates varied across HLA loci, with DRB1 alleles showing the most associated TCRs and HLA-C alleles the fewest. While some public TCRs were present in many individuals, most TCR sequences turned up only very rarely across donors. Roughly uniform sequencing depth across donors was assumed in presence/absence analyses, although this assumption may not hold. The authors suggested that the approach could potentially be extended to other disease states and immunological phenotypes. In an earlier analysis of about 600 of the donors, most TCR beta V segments appeared in productive rearrangements about 87% or about 30% of the time, broadly matching IMGT annotations. The study listed 164 TCR beta chains as associated with cytomegalovirus. CMV serostatus was the only immune exposure information available for the cohort. HLA typing was unavailable for some donors at each locus, so association tests used only the typed subset. Because the 87-base-pair reads could not distinguish some IMGT-functional V segments, including TRBV6-2 and TRBV6-3, those segments were excluded. In a later genetic analysis, fewer N-insertions in productive TCRs were reported among donors in an Asian-associated ancestry cluster than the 666-donor mean. The classifier was reported to diagnose cytomegalovirus status with high specificity and sensitivity in both the original and validation cohorts. Fewer than 20 rarely observed V segments, including chromosome 9 orphons, were excluded from the earlier analysis of about 500 of the donors because counts were too low. In a later analysis, HLA-associated TCR beta chains showed more clonal expansion and lower generation probabilities than non-associated chains that were equally common. The sequencing pipeline was judged likely to have produced a cluster of highly shared sequence variants as a technical artifact.

From a lookup of the germline V gene (reference sequence), CDR1 and CDR2 are MNHEY and SMNVEV. V has 4 bases trimmed and J has 5 bases trimmed; junction bases matching no gene number 8. From cysteine to phenylalanine, the CDR3 is 14 amino acids long. The CDR3 DNA has 42 bases and is translated from base 1. Library preparation employed the immunoSEQ multiplex PCR assay. The multiplex PCR relied on a mix of 60 forward primers for TCR Vbeta segments and 13 reverse primers for TCR Jbeta segments. Amplification of the CDR3 region of rearranged TCR beta genes was performed with a multiplex PCR assay on genomic DNA. The Illumina HiSeq System was used to sequence the amplified TCR beta libraries as 87-base-pair reads. The authors' analysis ran thus. In a later analysis, 70 million to 95 million unique TCR beta chains were counted across the roughly 610 repertoires, and about 10 million of these chains were shared by at least two donors. Raw reads were error-corrected and collapsed into unique sequences by a nearest-neighbor algorithm in which closely related sequences were merged to remove PCR and sequencing errors. V, D and J gene segments were assigned by aligning CDR3 sequences to IMGT reference sequences. For a sequence to be retained, a match of at least six nucleotides was required to both a V gene segment and a J gene segment. Rearrangements were called productive when the CDR3 lacked stop codons and stayed in frame with V and J; all others were non-productive. Following IMGT convention, CDR3 was defined as the stretch from the second conserved V-encoded cysteine to the conserved J-encoded phenylalanine. The earlier analysis of approximately 590 of the donors excluded any sequence lacking an unambiguous match to a single V gene segment. In an earlier analysis of some 590 of the donors, a V segment was called functional when productive rearrangements were above 56.7%, and segregating when the standard deviation between donors exceeded 5%. A statistical classification framework was built to diagnose cytomegalovirus status from the catalog of TCR beta chain sequences. In a later analysis, TCR nucleotide sequences were compared against IMGT/GENE-DB human TR gene sequences so that V and J genes could be assigned. Using the TCRdist pipeline, a later analysis assigned CDR3 sequences along with most-parsimonious VDJ recombination scenarios. In a later analysis, each TCR beta chain was defined by its CDR3 amino acid sequence together with its V-gene family, and reads lacking a unique V-gene family were excluded. In a later analysis, 500 to 700 highly shared, low-generation-probability nucleotide sequences were removed to address suspected cross-contamination and a sequencing artifact. A later analysis calculated a clonal expansion index for each public chain from normalized within-repertoire ranks of inferred template counts. In a later analysis, generation probabilities were computed using a VDJ recombination model fitted to out-of-frame rearrangements, and the results were checked against IGoR. In a later analysis, TCR-TCR, TCR-HLA and TCR-CMV co-occurrence was scored with hypergeometric tests, and a repertoire-size bias correction was applied to TCR pairs. In a later analysis, false discovery rates were estimated by permuting HLA or CMV assignments 20 times. In a later analysis, co-occurring TCRs were grouped using DBSCAN, with TCRdist sequence similarity added in when clustering inside HLA-allele-positive subsets. Repertoires with fewer than 30,000 or more than 120,000 public chains, plus five repertoires with anomalous nucleotide sharing, were excluded from co-occurrence clustering. Imported from immuneACCESS, the table was reduced by TCRdb to in-frame sequences with V and J called. These copies leave out some clones; in studies compared against another copy, an unresolved V gene accounts for under half, and the cause of the remainder is not known. From that table come the V and J calls and clone size; the DNA was used to work out D and trimming. This sample gives about 180,000 clones in total; about three quarters of them show up just once. The ten biggest clones cover less than 4.5% of the sample.

Note on this clone: The specificity of this receptor is unknown. Base qualities were left out, and no much larger clone turns up one base away.

The cohort comprised hundreds of healthy bone marrow donors. Cohort members were all nominally healthy when sampled, although unrecorded immune exposures were likely present. The donor was CMV seropositive and was included in the group of some 290 seropositive cohort members. Each donor provided a peripheral blood sample, and peripheral blood mononuclear cells were used for TCR beta sequencing. Genomic DNA was extracted from the blood cell samples with the Qiagen DNeasy Blood Extraction Kit. The chain is made from TRBV27 and TRBJ2-7; 7 central nucleotides agree with TRBD1. The source of this sequence is a woman aged 55-69 years in good health and CMV-seropositive. The sequenced material came from PBMCs. CDR3 reads: CASSYRQGVDEQYF. The DNA is TGTGCCAGCAGTTACCGACAGGGTGTTGACGAGCAGTACTTC.